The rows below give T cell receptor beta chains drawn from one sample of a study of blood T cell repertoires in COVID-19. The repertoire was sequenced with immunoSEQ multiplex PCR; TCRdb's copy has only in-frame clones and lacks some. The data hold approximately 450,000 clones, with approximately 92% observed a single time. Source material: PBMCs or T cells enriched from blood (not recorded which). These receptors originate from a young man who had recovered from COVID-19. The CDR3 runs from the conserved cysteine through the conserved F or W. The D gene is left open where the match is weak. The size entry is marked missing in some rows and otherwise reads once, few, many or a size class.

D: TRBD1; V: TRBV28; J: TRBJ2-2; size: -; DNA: TGTGCCAGCAGTTGGGGACAGGTGAACACCGGGGAGCTGTTTTTT; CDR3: CASSWGQVNTGELFF
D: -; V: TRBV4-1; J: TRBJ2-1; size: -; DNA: TGCGCCAGCAGTCCGGAGGCGTCTAACTCCTACAATGAGCAGTTCTTC; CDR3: CASSPEASNSYNEQFF
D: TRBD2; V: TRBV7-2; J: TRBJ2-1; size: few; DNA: TGTGCCAGCAGCATAAGGACTAGCGGGAAAGTGAATGAGCAGTTCTTC; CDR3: CASSIRTSGKVNEQFF
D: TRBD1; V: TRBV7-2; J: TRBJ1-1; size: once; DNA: TGTGCCAGCAGCTTGGGACAGCCTCAAGCTTTCTTT; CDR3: CASSLGQPQAFF
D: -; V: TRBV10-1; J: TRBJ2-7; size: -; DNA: TGCGCCACCCCGGGAGAGGGGTACGAGCAGTACTTC; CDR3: CATPGEGYEQYF
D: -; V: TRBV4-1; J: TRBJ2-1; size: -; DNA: TGCGCCAGCAGCCAAGTATTAGCGTTAGGCAATGAGCAGTTCTTC; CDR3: CASSQVLALGNEQFF
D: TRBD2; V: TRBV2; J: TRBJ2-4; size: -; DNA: TGTGCCAGCAGTGAAAATATTGGCGGGAGTCAGTACTTC; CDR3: CASSENIGGSQYF
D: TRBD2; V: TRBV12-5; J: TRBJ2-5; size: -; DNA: TGTGCTAGTGGTTTGGTATTAAAGGGTCCTAGCGGGAGGGAGACCCAGTACTTC; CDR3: CASGLVLKGPSGRETQYF
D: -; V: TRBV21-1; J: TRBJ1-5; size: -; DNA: TGTGCCAGCAGCAATAGGAGGGGCCAGCCCCAGCATTTT; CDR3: CASSNRRGQPQHF
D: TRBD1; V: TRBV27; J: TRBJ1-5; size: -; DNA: TGTGCCAGCAGTGACTTGACAGGGCGGCAGCCCCAGCATTTT; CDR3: CASSDLTGRQPQHF
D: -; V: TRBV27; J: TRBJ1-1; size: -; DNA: TGTGCCAGCACCACCCTGACAGCAAACACTGAAGCTTTCTTT; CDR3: CASTTLTANTEAFF
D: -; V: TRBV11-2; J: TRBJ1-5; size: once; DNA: TGTGCCAGCAGCTTAGGGGAGGGCAATCAGCCCCAGCATTTT; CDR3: CASSLGEGNQPQHF
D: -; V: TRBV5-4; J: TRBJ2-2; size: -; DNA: TGTGCCAGCAGCTTGGGAGGGTTGGGTGCCGGGGAGCTGTTTTTT; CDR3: CASSLGGLGAGELFF
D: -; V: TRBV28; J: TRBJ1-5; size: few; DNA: TGTGCCAGCAGTTTAGGGCAGGGTTTTCGTCAGCCCCAGCATTTT; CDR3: CASSLGQGFRQPQHF
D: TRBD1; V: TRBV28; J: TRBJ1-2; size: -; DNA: TGTGCCAGCAGTCCCGCCGCCGGGGACAGGGGGATCCACGGCTACACCTTC; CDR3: CASSPAAGDRGIHGYTF
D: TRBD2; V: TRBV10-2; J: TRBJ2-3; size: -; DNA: TGCGCCAGCAGTGAGGGGACTAGCGGGAGTTCTAGTGCAGATACGCAGTATTTT; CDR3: CASSEGTSGSSSADTQYF
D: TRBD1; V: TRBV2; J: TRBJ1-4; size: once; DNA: TGTGCCAGCAGCCAACAGGGGGCGGCTAATGAAAAACTGTTTTTT; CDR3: CASSQQGAANEKLFF